Each of the 16 T cell receptor beta chains below was sequenced from the same sample in a study of blood T cell repertoires in COVID-19. TCRdb keeps only in-frame clones here, not all; method: immunoSEQ multiplex PCR. There are some 180,000 clones in the sample; roughly 77% occur only once, and 5.5% to 7% lies in the top ten. The sequencing input was peripheral blood. The receptors originated from a woman in her 40s with COVID-19, enrolled during active disease.

In this sample, this clone turned up once. The rearrangement uses TRBV5-6 and TRBJ1-2, with 7 bases identical to TRBD1. The CDR3 covers 13 residues. V dropped 3 bases and J dropped 7; count of bases not matched to a gene: 6. Germline CDR1 is SGHDT and CDR2 is YYEEEE. The CDR3 is CASSWRQGAGYTF. As DNA, the CDR3 is TGTGCCAGCAGCTGGAGACAGGGCGCTGGCTACACCTTC.

This clone has a handful of counts. V and J are TRBV19 and TRBJ1-1; tentatively, D is TRBD1 (6 bases). Germline assignment: CDR1 LNHDA and CDR2 SQIVND (reference sequence). Between the trimmed V and J ends, which lost 6 bases and 1 base, there was a span of 21 bases. CDR3 length equals 17 residues. In DNA form, the CDR3 reads TGTGCCAGTAGCTCAGCGCCCGGGACAATCCGGAACACTGAAGCTTTCTTT. Encoded protein: CASSSAPGTIRNTEAFF.

V and J are TRBV5-1 and TRBJ1-1; D remains unclear. This CDR3 region has 13 residues. The germline V and J ends were trimmed by 0 bases and 8 bases, with 11 bases remaining between them. Germline loops: CDR1 SGHRS, CDR2 YFSETQ. The CDR3 region has the DNA TGCGCCAGCAGCTTGGACACAGCGGGAGAAGCTTTCTTT. Residues: CASSLDTAGEAFF. The variable domain in full, with the rest retrieved from reference TRBV5-1 and TRBJ1-1, is KAGVTQTPRYLIKTRGQQVTLSCSPISGHRSVSWYQQTPGQGLQFLFEYFSETQRNKGNFPGRFSGRQFSNSRSEMNVSTLELGDSALYLCASSLDTAGEAFFGQGTRLTVV.

CDR3 DNA sequence: TGCGCCAGCAGTGGACAGGGCAACGAGCAGTACTTC. This codes for CASSGQGNEQYF. V is TRBV10-2 and J is TRBJ2-7, with 7 bases that match TRBD1. V was pared by 4 bases and J by 5 bases, with 2 bases of the junction left unmatched. The germline gives CDR1 WSHSY, CDR2 SAAADI. The CDR3 totals 12 residues.

The rearrangement joins TRBV5-1 to TRBJ2-1; 7 nucleotides line up with TRBD1. V trimming: 0 bases; J trimming: 2 bases; junction bases outside the gene matches: 8. Germline V CDR1 and CDR2: SGHRS, YFSETQ. This CDR3 has 17 residues. For the CDR3, the DNA is TGCGCCAGCAGCTTGGCCGGGACAGCAAATCCCTACAATGAGCAGTTCTTC. Translating gives CASSLAGTANPYNEQFF.

The count of this clone is one. J is TRBJ2-1 and V is TRBV10-3; TRBD1 is a possible D gene (5 bases). CDR1 and CDR2 (germline): ENHRY, SYGVKD. The V end was cut by 0 bases, the J end by 3 bases, with 21 bases between. This CDR3 comprises 19 residues. CDR3 sequence (DNA): TGTGCCATCAGTGAGTCGCAGGGTGGACGCCGCAATTACTACAATGAGCAGTTCTTC. It encodes CAISESQGGRRNYYNEQFF.

V and J are TRBV4-3 and TRBJ1-6; the D is unclear. The CDR3 contains 18 residues. The V gene lost 0 bases and the J gene lost 9 bases, with 21 bases spanning the gap. Germline assignment: CDR1 LGHNA and CDR2 YSLEER. The CDR3 loop reads CASSQDTGSVGVGSPLHF. The DNA for the CDR3 is TGCGCCAGCAGCCAAGATACCGGTTCTGTGGGCGTAGGTTCACCCCTCCACTTT.

This chain links TRBV10-3 with TRBJ1-2; no reliable D call. The CDR3 is made up of 13 amino acids. Germline CDR1 is ENHRY and CDR2 is SYGVKD. CDR3 in DNA: TGTGCAGGCACCGACGGAGCTAACTATGGCTACACCTTC. This gives the protein CAGTDGANYGYTF.

The gene calls are TRBV24-1 and TRBJ2-3; D is perhaps TRBD2 (6 bases). Germline values: CDR1 KGHDR, CDR2 SFDVKD. CDR3 length: 13 residues. Trimming cost V 9 bases and J 1 base, with 10 bases left between them. The CDR3, as DNA: TGTGCCACCCGGGGGACGGGCACAGATACGCAGTATTTT. Protein: CATRGTGTDTQYF.

V usage is TRBV6-5 and J usage is TRBJ1-5; 10 positions agree with TRBD1. Looked up from germline, CDR1 is MNHEY and CDR2 is SVGAGI. V lost 6 bases to trimming and J lost 1 base; unmatched junction nucleotides: 3. This CDR3 region has 15 residues. The CDR3 DNA reads as TGTGCCAGCAGGTGGGACAGGGGAAGCAATCAGCCCCAGCATTTT. As protein: CASRWDRGSNQPQHF.

The chain has TRBV5-6 and TRBJ1-1; D is ambiguous. Germline-derived CDR1 and CDR2 are SGHDT and YYEEEE. This CDR3 comprises 16 residues. Trimming removed 4 bases from V and 3 bases from J, with 19 bases in between. The chain's CDR3 is CASSPGGALLDTEAFF. The DNA for the CDR3 is TGTGCCAGCAGCCCTGGCGGTGCCCTCCTGGACACTGAAGCTTTCTTT.

The chain uses TRBV2 and TRBJ1-4, with no clear D. The CDR3 loop spans 17 amino acids. The germline gives CDR1 SNHLY, CDR2 FYNNEI. Between the trimmed V and J ends, which lost 4 bases and 0 bases, there was a span of 15 bases. The CDR3 is CASSGRERFATNEKLFF. DNA for the CDR3: TGTGCCAGCAGTGGGAGGGAGCGATTCGCAACTAATGAAAAACTGTTTTTT.

This clone was seen a few times. The chain combines TRBV5-1 with TRBJ2-1, with D possibly being TRBD2 (6 bases). Germline assignment: CDR1 SGHRS and CDR2 YFSETQ. V lost 0 bases and J 6 bases, leaving 13 bases between the germline ends. The CDR3 runs to 15 residues. The CDR3 DNA is TGCGCCAGCAGCTTGGATGCAGGGAGGATCAATGAGCAGTTCTTC. This encodes CASSLDAGRINEQFF.

The chain has TRBV11-2 and TRBJ1-4; 9 bases fit TRBD1. Unmatched junction bases numbered 1, after V lost 3 bases and J lost 5 bases. This CDR3 has 14 amino acids. Germline V lookup: CDR1 SGHAT, CDR2 FQNNGV. CDR3 amino acids: CASSFGTGNEKLFF. DNA of the CDR3: TGTGCCAGCAGCTTTGGGACAGGGAATGAAAAACTGTTTTTT. Supplemented by reference TRBV11-2 and TRBJ1-4, the full variable domain reads EAGVAQSPRYKIIEKRQSVAFWCNPISGHATLYWYQQILGQGPKLLIQFQNNGVVDDSQLPKDRFSAERLKGVDSTLKIQPAKLEDSAVYLCASSFGTGNEKLFFGSGTQLSVL.

To note about this clone: The same CDR3 also results from other DNA sequences found in this sample. The V and J genes are TRBV11-3 and TRBJ1-1; D not certain. This CDR3 region has 14 residues. CDR1 is SGHNT, CDR2 YENEEA, per germline. Between the trimmed V and J ends, which lost 3 bases and 1 base, there was a span of 9 bases. CDR3 residues: CASSFSSGNTEAFF. The CDR3 region has the DNA TGTGCCAGCAGCTTCTCAAGCGGGAACACTGAAGCTTTCTTT.

The V gene is TRBV4-2, the J gene TRBJ2-3; D remains ambiguous. The ends were cut back, 1 base at V and 6 bases at J, with 11 bases in the middle. The germline gives CDR1 LGHNA, CDR2 YNFKEQ. The CDR3 spans 14 residues. The CDR3 DNA is TGTGCCAGCAGCCAAGTGAAATTCGGGGATACGCAGTATTTT. The encoded protein is CASSQVKFGDTQYF.